The next 14 T cell receptor beta chains were all read from a single sample in a study of T cells in Graves' hyperthyroidism and ophthalmopathy. RNA transcripts provided the source from which TCR beta CDR3 regions were amplified. The HTBI primer set was used in a first-round RT-PCR of the TCR CDR3. In TCRdb, the multiplex PCR reads were re-called with MiXCR into one record per CDR3 protein. Of about 380,000 distinct CDR3 sequences in the sample, about a fifth were seen once. Sequenced sample: blood. The receptors shown here come from a man aged 18 to 29 with Graves' ophthalmopathy.

This clonotype was counted only a few times. The chain combines TRBV7-9 with TRBJ2-5; maybe TRBD1 (7 bases). Looked up from germline, CDR1 is SEHNR and CDR2 is FQNEAQ (reference sequence). V gave up 1 base and J gave up 8 bases, with 17 bases separating them. The CDR3 length is 15 residues. The CDR3 sequence is CASSLEGAAGLTQYF. As DNA, the CDR3 is TGTGCCAGCAGCTTAGAGGGGGCCGCGGGGTTAACCCAGTACTTC.

This clonotype has a count of ten or more. The genes are TRBV7-9 and TRBJ1-5; 7 positions agree with TRBD1. V shed 1 base and J 4 bases; nucleotides not matched to a gene: 4. The CDR3 is made up of 15 amino acids. Looked up from germline, CDR1 is SEHNR and CDR2 is FQNEAQ (reference sequence). DNA for the CDR3: TGTGCCAGCAGCTTAGGGGGACAGCCAAATCAGCCCCAGCATTTT. Protein sequence: CASSLGGQPNQPQHF.

This clonotype occurred a few times. This rearrangement joins TRBV20-1 to TRBJ2-7; tentative D call: TRBD2 (5 bases). The germline gives CDR1 DFQATT, CDR2 SNEGSKA (reference sequence). This CDR3 has 13 residues. The CDR3: CRVELNGCGEQYF. In DNA form, the CDR3 reads TGCAGAGTAGAGCTAAACGGGTGCGGGGAGCAGTACTTC.

In this sample, this clonotype turned up once. This chain uses TRBV6-1 with TRBJ1-1; no clear D. The CDR3 has 13 amino acids. Germline CDR1 reads MNHNS; CDR2 reads SASEGT. Trimming shortened V by 7 bases and J by 0 bases, and 9 bases separated the two germline ends. The CDR3 DNA sequence: TGTGCCAGCACCAGATTCATGAACACTGAAGCTTTCTTT. Its protein product is CASTRFMNTEAFF.

The chain links TRBV4-2 to TRBJ1-5, with unresolved D. CDR1 is LGHNA and CDR2 is YNFKEQ in the germline V gene. With 5 bases removed from V and 3 bases from J, the gap between germline ends came to 8 bases. The CDR3 sequence is 13 residues long. Here the CDR3 reads CASSSDPNQPQHF. The CDR3 bases are TGTGCCAGCAGCTCAGACCCCAATCAGCCCCAGCATTTT.

This clonotype was counted at least ten times. The V gene is TRBV7-2, the J gene TRBJ1-5; D remains unclear. The CDR3 has 14 residues. Trimming left V 1 base short and J 5 bases short, with 9 bases between. CDR1 SGHTA and CDR2 FQGNSA come from the germline V gene. CDR3 DNA sequence: TGTGCCAGCAGCTTAGTGGACGGTGATCAGCCCCAGCATTTT. Amino acid sequence: CASSLVDGDQPQHF.

This clonotype was seen many times. The chain links TRBV7-2 to TRBJ1-2, with D possibly matching TRBD1 (5 bases). CDR3 length: 17 amino acids. Trimming took 5 bases from V and 7 from J, leaving 26 bases between them. The germline V gene has CDR1 SGHTA and CDR2 FQGNSA. Here the CDR3 reads CASSVDFRDLTGGGYTF. The CDR3 DNA sequence: TGTGCCAGCAGCGTAGACTTCCGGGACCTAACTGGGGGTGGCTACACCTTC.

Many counts were recorded for this clonotype. The chain recombines TRBV12-3 or TRBV12-4 with TRBJ2-7, with 9 bases lining up with TRBD1. CDR3 length: 16 residues. The junction had 11 bases not matched to a gene; V was cut back by 4 bases and J by 4 bases. CDR3 sequence (DNA): TGTGCCAGCAGTTCGTCCCGGGACAGGGACGCGTACGAGCAGTACTTC. It translates to CASSSSRDRDAYEQYF.

In regard to this clonotype: A much larger clone is a single base away; this may be a read error. The chain joins TRBV20-1 to TRBJ2-1; 10 bases line up with TRBD2. CDR1 and CDR2 (germline): DFQATT, SNEGSKA (reference sequence). The CDR3 loop spans 15 amino acids. DNA of the CDR3: TGCAGTGTTAGACCCTCTAGCGGGGGTGGAAATGAGCAGTTCTTC. Translation: CSVRPSSGGGNEQFF.

This clonotype came up many times. V usage is TRBV28 and J usage is TRBJ1-2, with 7 bases that match TRBD1. Germline V gene data show CDR1 as MDHEN and CDR2 as SYDVKM. CDR3 length equals 14 residues. With 4 bases clipped from V and 4 bases from J, the junction kept 6 bases outside the gene matches. This chain's CDR3 is CASSSHRGAYGYTF. The CDR3 bases are TGTGCCAGCAGTTCACACAGGGGTGCCTATGGCTACACCTTC.

On this clonotype: A read error may be the cause here, since a much bigger clone is one base away. The chain recombines TRBV12-3 or TRBV12-4 with TRBJ2-2; D is unresolved. This CDR3 contains 14 residues. V lost 5 bases and J lost 4, with 11 bases in between. CDR3 region: CASSPPVSTGELFF. The CDR3 DNA sequence: TGTGCCAGCAGTCCTCCGGTAAGCACCGGGGAGCTGTTTTTT.

The chain couples TRBV19 to TRBJ1-2; 7 bases are shared with TRBD1. CDR1 is LNHDA and CDR2 is SQIVND in the germline V gene (reference sequence). The CDR3 contains 13 residues. V trimming: 4 bases; J trimming: 3 bases; junction bases outside the gene matches: 2. The CDR3 bases are TGTGCCAGTAGTAAAACAGGGGACTATGGCTACACCTTC. It is translated as CASSKTGDYGYTF. The variable domain in full, completed from reference TRBV19 and TRBJ1-2, reads DGGITQSPKYLFRKEGQNVTLSCEQNLNHDAMYWYRQDPGQGLRLIYYSQIVNDFQKGDIAEGYSVSREKKESFPLTVTSAQKNPTAFYLCASSKTGDYGYTFGSGTRLTVV.

V and J are TRBV5-1 and TRBJ2-1, with D unclear. Trimming took 4 bases from V and 6 from J, leaving 17 bases between them. The CDR3 is 15 residues long. CDR1 is SGHRS and CDR2 is YFSETQ in the germline V gene. CDR3 nucleotides: TGCGCCAGCAGCGCACGGGCAGTCTCCGTCAATGAGCAGTTCTTC. This gives the protein CASSARAVSVNEQFF.

The chain couples TRBV11-2 to TRBJ2-5; 11 bases map to TRBD2. Germline V gene data show CDR1 as SGHAT and CDR2 as FQNNGV. J lost 3 bases, V lost 2 bases, and 8 bases had no gene match. CDR3 length equals 17 residues. The CDR3 protein is CASSLSSGGPRKETQYF. The CDR3, as DNA: TGTGCCAGCAGCTTATCTAGCGGGGGGCCACGCAAAGAGACCCAGTACTTC.